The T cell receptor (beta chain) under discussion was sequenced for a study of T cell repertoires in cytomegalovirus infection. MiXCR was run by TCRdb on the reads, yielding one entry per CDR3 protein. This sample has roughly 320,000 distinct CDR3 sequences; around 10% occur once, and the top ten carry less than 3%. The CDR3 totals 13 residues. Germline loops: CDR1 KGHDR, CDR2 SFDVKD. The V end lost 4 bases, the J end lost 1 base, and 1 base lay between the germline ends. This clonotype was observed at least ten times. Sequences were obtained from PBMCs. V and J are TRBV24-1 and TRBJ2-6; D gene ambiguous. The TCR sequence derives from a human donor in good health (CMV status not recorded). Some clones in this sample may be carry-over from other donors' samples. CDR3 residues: CATSESGANVLTF. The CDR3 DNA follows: TGTGCCACCAGTGAGTCTGGGGCCAACGTCCTGACTTTC.